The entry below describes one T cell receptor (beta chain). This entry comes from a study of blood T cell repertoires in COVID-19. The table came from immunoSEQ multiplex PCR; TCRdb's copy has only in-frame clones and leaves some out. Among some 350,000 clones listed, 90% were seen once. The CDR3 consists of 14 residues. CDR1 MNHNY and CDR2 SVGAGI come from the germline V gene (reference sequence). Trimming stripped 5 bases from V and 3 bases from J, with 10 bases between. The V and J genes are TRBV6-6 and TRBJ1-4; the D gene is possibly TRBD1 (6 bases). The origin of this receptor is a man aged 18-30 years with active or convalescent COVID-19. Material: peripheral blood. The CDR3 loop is CASSKQGSNEKLFF. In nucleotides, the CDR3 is TGTGCCAGCAGTAAACAGGGCTCTAATGAAAAACTGTTTTTT.